Listed below are T cell receptor beta chains from one sample, sequenced in a study of beta chain features in type 1 diabetes. The repertoire was sequenced with immunoSEQ multiplex PCR; TCRdb's copy has only in-frame clones and lacks some. This sample has around 710,000 clones; 9.5% to 15% occur once, and the top ten carry roughly 0.12%. Sequencing was performed on naive CD4+ T cells from blood. The receptors were gathered from a man between 25 and 39 years old with type 1 diabetes. CDR3s include the opening cysteine and the closing phenylalanine or tryptophan. The order of the fields is J gene, V gene, D gene, clone size, CDR3 protein, CDR3 DNA. A D gene is named only where the DNA matches it firmly. Only some rows state a clone size, as once, few, many or a class for expanded clones.

J gene: TRBJ1-1; V gene: TRBV6-1; D gene: NA; clone size: NA; CDR3 protein: CASSEATEAFF; CDR3 DNA: TGTGCCAGCAGTGAAGCCACTGAAGCTTTCTTT
J gene: TRBJ2-1; V gene: TRBV7-9; D gene: NA; clone size: NA; CDR3 protein: CASSPIYHEQFF; CDR3 DNA: TGTGCCAGCAGCCCCATTTATCATGAGCAGTTCTTC
J gene: TRBJ2-7; V gene: TRBV29-1; D gene: TRBD1; clone size: few; CDR3 protein: CSVAPGTASYEQYF; CDR3 DNA: TGCAGCGTTGCCCCCGGGACAGCCTCCTACGAGCAGTACTTC
J gene: TRBJ2-7; V gene: TRBV7-2; D gene: NA; clone size: few; CDR3 protein: CASSPDRSSYEQYF; CDR3 DNA: TGTGCCAGCAGCCCTGACAGGAGCTCCTACGAGCAGTACTTC
J gene: TRBJ1-5; V gene: TRBV27; D gene: NA; clone size: NA; CDR3 protein: CASRGGMYGNQPQHF; CDR3 DNA: TGTGCCAGCAGAGGAGGGATGTATGGCAATCAGCCCCAGCATTTT
J gene: TRBJ1-1; V gene: TRBV4-3; D gene: NA; clone size: NA; CDR3 protein: CASSQDSADDGSEAFF; CDR3 DNA: TGCGCCAGCAGCCAAGATTCCGCCGACGATGGATCTGAAGCTTTCTTT
J gene: TRBJ2-1; V gene: TRBV7-2; D gene: NA; clone size: NA; CDR3 protein: CASSFRGVDEQFF; CDR3 DNA: TGTGCCAGCAGCTTCAGGGGAGTCGATGAGCAGTTCTTC
J gene: TRBJ2-1; V gene: TRBV6-1; D gene: NA; clone size: NA; CDR3 protein: CASSVLLASSNNEQFF; CDR3 DNA: TGTGCCAGCAGTGTTCTTCTAGCGTCTTCTAACAATGAGCAGTTCTTC
J gene: TRBJ2-1; V gene: TRBV14; D gene: NA; clone size: NA; CDR3 protein: CASSFGLSRNEQFF; CDR3 DNA: TGTGCCAGCAGCTTTGGACTATCTAGAAATGAGCAGTTCTTC
J gene: TRBJ2-7; V gene: TRBV20-1; D gene: NA; clone size: few; CDR3 protein: CSAKDSYEQYF; CDR3 DNA: TGCAGTGCAAAGGACAGTTACGAGCAGTACTTC
J gene: TRBJ2-5; V gene: TRBV30; D gene: NA; clone size: NA; CDR3 protein: CAWSAMGETQYF; CDR3 DNA: TGTGCCTGGAGCGCTATGGGAGAGACCCAGTACTTC
J gene: TRBJ1-2; V gene: TRBV29-1; D gene: NA; clone size: few; CDR3 protein: CSVEGEEGYTF; CDR3 DNA: TGCAGCGTTGAAGGCGAGGAGGGCTACACCTTC
J gene: TRBJ2-2; V gene: TRBV28; D gene: TRBD1; clone size: many; CDR3 protein: CASSTGGNTGELFF; CDR3 DNA: TGTGCCAGCAGTACAGGGGGCAACACCGGGGAGCTGTTTTTT
J gene: TRBJ1-5; V gene: TRBV4-2; D gene: NA; clone size: NA; CDR3 protein: CASSQDVTGRNQPQHF; CDR3 DNA: TGTGCCAGCAGCCAAGATGTCACAGGGCGCAATCAGCCCCAGCATTTT
J gene: TRBJ1-5; V gene: TRBV14; D gene: NA; clone size: few; CDR3 protein: CASSRLHGQPQHF; CDR3 DNA: TGTGCCAGCAGCCGACTCCATGGACAGCCCCAGCATTTT
J gene: TRBJ2-7; V gene: TRBV2; D gene: NA; clone size: few; CDR3 protein: CASSNYEQYF; CDR3 DNA: TGTGCCAGCAGTAACTACGAGCAGTACTTC
J gene: TRBJ2-1; V gene: TRBV28; D gene: NA; clone size: NA; CDR3 protein: CASSLSYNEQFF; CDR3 DNA: TGTGCCAGCAGTTTATCCTACAATGAGCAGTTCTTC
J gene: TRBJ2-7; V gene: TRBV29-1; D gene: TRBD2; clone size: NA; CDR3 protein: CSVARLAGNSYEQYF; CDR3 DNA: TGCAGCGTCGCCCGACTAGCGGGGAACTCCTACGAGCAGTACTTC
J gene: TRBJ2-2; V gene: TRBV18; D gene: NA; clone size: NA; CDR3 protein: CASSGQPNTGELFF; CDR3 DNA: TGTGCCAGCTCAGGACAGCCTAACACCGGGGAGCTGTTTTTT
J gene: TRBJ2-1; V gene: TRBV10-3; D gene: NA; clone size: NA; CDR3 protein: CAISESGGPSYNEQFF; CDR3 DNA: TGTGCCATCAGTGAGTCGGGCGGTCCTTCCTACAATGAGCAGTTCTTC
J gene: TRBJ2-5; V gene: TRBV6-6; D gene: TRBD1; clone size: NA; CDR3 protein: CASSYSGQGSEETQYF; CDR3 DNA: TGTGCCAGCAGTTACTCCGGACAGGGAAGCGAAGAGACCCAGTACTTC
J gene: TRBJ1-2; V gene: TRBV4-3; D gene: NA; clone size: NA; CDR3 protein: CASSQAYEGFGYTF; CDR3 DNA: TGCGCCAGCAGCCAAGCCTATGAGGGGTTTGGCTACACCTTC